Presented here are 12 T cell receptor beta chains from one specimen sequenced in a study of blood T cell repertoires in COVID-19. Here immunoSEQ multiplex PCR was the method, and the copy in TCRdb shows in-frame clones only, minus some. The profile shows a few hundred thousand clones, 70% to 90% of them singletons. Sequenced material: peripheral blood. These TCRs come from a man younger than 45 who had recovered from COVID-19.

This chain uses TRBV6-5 with TRBJ2-2, with 7 bases identical to TRBD1. V trimming: 8 bases; J trimming: 2 bases; junction bases outside the gene matches: 5. CDR3 length: 14 amino acids. Germline values: CDR1 MNHEY, CDR2 SVGAGI. The CDR3 is CASGWTGNTGELFF. The CDR3 DNA is TGTGCCAGCGGATGGACAGGCAACACCGGGGAGCTGTTTTTT.

This rearrangement joins TRBV7-9 to TRBJ2-2; weak D call: TRBD1 (5 bases). CDR1 and CDR2 (germline): SEHNR, FQNEAQ (reference sequence). V was cut by 5 bases and J by 6 bases, with 7 bases left in between. The CDR3 runs 12 residues. CDR3 in DNA: TGTGCCAGCAGCACAGGACCCGGGGAGCTGTTTTTT. Protein: CASSTGPGELFF.

With respect to this clone: A read error may account for a junction end that differs from germline. J is TRBJ2-5 and V is TRBV18; TRBD2 matches 8 bases. Germline-derived CDR1 and CDR2 are KGHSH and LQKENI. This CDR3 has 15 residues. As DNA, the CDR3 is TGTGCCAGCACACCTTCAACGGGGGGGCGAGAGACCCAGTACTTC. Residues: CASTPSTGGRETQYF.

V is TRBV27 and J is TRBJ1-2; 11 bases align to TRBD1. The V gene end was trimmed by 6 bases and the J gene end by 5 bases; junction bases not matched to a gene: 8. Per the germline V gene, CDR1 is MNHEY and CDR2 is SMNVEV (reference sequence). The CDR3 is made up of 15 amino acids. CDR3 nucleotides: TGTGCCAGCAGCTGGGAGGGACAGGGGGGATATGGCTACACCTTC. Translation gives CASSWEGQGGYGYTF.

The rearrangement links TRBV6-2 or TRBV6-3 to TRBJ1-5; D is undetermined. This CDR3 is built from 13 residues. V lost 4 bases to trimming and J lost 6 bases, with 10 bases between them. Germline V gives CDR1 MNHEY, CDR2 SVGEGT. CDR3 coding DNA: TGTGCCAGCAGTTTAAGCTACCTTCAGCCCCAGCATTTT. Translating gives CASSLSYLQPQHF.

V usage is TRBV12-3 or TRBV12-4 and J usage is TRBJ1-2; D is undetermined. CDR3 size: 13 residues. The V end lost 3 bases, the J end lost 7 bases, and 12 bases lay between the germline ends. CDR3 loop: CASSLEARGGYTF. For the CDR3, the DNA is TGTGCCAGCAGTTTGGAGGCTCGGGGTGGCTACACCTTC.

The chain employs TRBV30 and TRBJ1-1; no definite D call. V was trimmed by 3 bases and J by 7 bases, leaving 18 bases between them. Germline CDR1 and CDR2: GTSNPN and SVGIG (reference sequence). The CDR3 is 14 amino acids. The CDR3 DNA is TGTGCCTGGAGCCGTACGCTAGCCGGGAGTGAAGCTTTCTTT. As protein: CAWSRTLAGSEAFF.

This chain joins TRBV18 and TRBJ1-5; 9 bases align to TRBD1. The CDR3 has 14 residues. V lost 4 bases, J lost 3 bases, and 1 base stayed unmatched. Germline CDR1 and CDR2: KGHSH and LQKENI. The CDR3 loop is CASSRTGDNQPQHF. CDR3 nucleotide sequence: TGTGCCAGCTCACGGACAGGGGACAATCAGCCCCAGCATTTT.

This clone was detected once. This chain connects TRBV5-1 to TRBJ1-1; 9 bases are shared with TRBD1. Germline CDR1 is SGHRS and CDR2 is YFSETQ. Trimming at V came to 0 bases and at J to 5 bases, leaving 11 bases not matched to a gene. This CDR3 contains 17 residues. CDR3 in DNA: TGCGCCAGCAGCTTGGCCTTAGGACAGGGGTGGGGTACTGAAGCTTTCTTT. The encoded protein is CASSLALGQGWGTEAFF.

This clone has just a few counts. This chain links TRBV30 with TRBJ1-4; no reliable D call. CDR1 and CDR2 (germline): GTSNPN, SVGIG (reference sequence). The CDR3 contains 11 residues. This CDR3 is CATAGNEKLFF. The CDR3 DNA is TGTGCTACGGCCGGGAATGAAAAACTGTTTTTT.

The chain carries TRBV11-3 and TRBJ1-2, with D perhaps TRBD1 (5 bases). V lost 5 bases, J lost 5 bases, and 15 bases lay in between. There are 14 residues in the CDR3. CDR1 and CDR2 (germline): SGHNT, YENEEA. The CDR3 DNA is TGTGCCAGCAGCCCAGGGACTCGGAAGTATGGCTACACCTTC. This gives the protein CASSPGTRKYGYTF.

This chain links TRBV7-9 with TRBJ2-1; D is possibly TRBD2 (6 bases). CDR1 SEHNR and CDR2 FQNEAQ come from the germline V gene (reference sequence). CDR3 size: 17 residues. V lost 0 bases to trimming and J lost 8 bases, with 20 bases between them. The CDR3 here is CASSLAESRGGGDEQFF. The CDR3, as DNA: TGTGCCAGCAGCTTAGCGGAGTCCCGGGGAGGAGGGGATGAGCAGTTCTTC.